This TCR beta chain was identified in a study of OX40 agonist ivuxolimab in advanced cancers. Study-level results: Clonal expansion by week 6 occurred in CD4+ and CD8+ blood T cells (at 0.1 to 3.0 mg/kg).

Concerning this clone: Its antigen remains unknown.

Autoimmune disease history or systemic immunosuppression excluded patients. TCRdb keeps only in-frame clones here, not all; method: immunoSEQ multiplex PCR. This sample has tens of thousands of clones, with over 70% found just once. The CDR3 length is 17 residues. The trim removed 0 bases at V and 4 bases at J, leaving 11 bases unmatched. Per the germline V gene, CDR1 is SGHVS and CDR2 is FNYEAQ. This sequence joins TRBV7-6 and TRBJ2-5; 7 bases align to TRBD1. The sequence was obtained from an adult with an advanced solid tumor such as melanoma, head and neck, liver or kidney cancer. The specimen was CD4+ or CD8+ T cells sorted from blood, collected in a trial of the OX40 agonist ivuxolimab. For the CDR3, the DNA is TGTGCCAGCAGCTTAGCAGAAGACCGACAGGGATCAGAGACCCAGTACTTC. As protein: CASSLAEDRQGSETQYF.